These 10 T cell receptor beta chains were sequenced from one sample in a study of neurological immune-mediated disorders. TCRdb itself ran the 5' RACE reads through MiXCR, one entry per CDR3 protein. Counted here are about 46,000 distinct CDR3 sequences, roughly 4.1% occurring once; the ten biggest clones make up about 6%. The sequenced sample consisted of PBMCs. These receptors all come from a woman aged 55 to 70 with multiple sclerosis.

This clonotype was seen repeatedly, ten times or more. V gene TRBV20-1 combines with J gene TRBJ2-7, with unresolved D. Germline V CDR1 and CDR2: DFQATT, SNEGSKA (reference sequence). The CDR3 has 13 amino acids. Trimming left V 0 bases short and J 3 bases short, with 9 bases between. The CDR3 loop is CSAREGLHYEQYV. Here the CDR3 DNA reads TGCAGTGCTAGAGAAGGGCTGCACTACGAGCAGTACGTC.

In this sample, this clonotype turned up many times. This rearrangement joins TRBV4-2 to TRBJ1-1, with 7 bases matching TRBD1. Germline V gives CDR1 LGHNA, CDR2 YNFKEQ. V gave up 0 bases and J gave up 7 bases; unmatched junction bases: 8. The length of the CDR3 is 15 residues. This CDR3 is CASSQETGRGDEAFF. The CDR3 DNA follows: TGTGCCAGCAGCCAAGAGACAGGGCGTGGGGATGAAGCTTTCTTT.

This clonotype came up many times. V gene TRBV5-1 combines with J gene TRBJ2-1, with 11 bases aligning to TRBD2. The CDR3 has 16 residues. Germline assignment: CDR1 SGHRS and CDR2 YFSETQ. With 0 bases clipped from V and 4 bases from J, the junction kept 3 bases outside the gene matches. The CDR3 coding sequence is TGCGCCAGCAGCTTGGAGACTAGCGGGGAGTACAATGAGCAGTTCTTC. It translates to CASSLETSGEYNEQFF. Filled out from reference TRBV5-1 and TRBJ2-1, the complete variable domain reads KAGVTQTPRYLIKTRGQQVTLSCSPISGHRSVSWYQQTPGQGLQFLFEYFSETQRNKGNFPGRFSGRQFSNSRSEMNVSTLELGDSALYLCASSLETSGEYNEQFFGPGTRLTVL.

This clonotype has just a few counts. The chain couples TRBV5-1 to TRBJ1-5; a weak D match, TRBD1 (6 bases). Trimming removed 3 bases at V and 0 bases at J, with 22 bases between. CDR1 is SGHRS, CDR2 YFSETQ, per germline. The CDR3 has 19 residues. CDR3 in amino acids: CASSSQTKQGWDSNQPQHF. The CDR3 DNA is TGCGCCAGCAGCTCGCAAACGAAACAGGGATGGGATAGCAATCAGCCCCAGCATTTT.

The sample holds many counts of this clonotype. This chain connects TRBV7-9 to TRBJ2-2; the D gene could be TRBD1 or TRBD2 (5 bases each). V was cut by 4 bases and J by 7 bases, with 13 bases left in between. Germline loops: CDR1 SEHNR, CDR2 FQNEAQ (reference sequence). The CDR3 loop spans 14 amino acids. The CDR3 here is CASSSGPGGGELFF. CDR3 sequence (DNA): TGTGCCAGCAGCTCGGGACCAGGTGGCGGGGAGCTGTTTTTT.

This clonotype was recorded at least ten times. This chain links TRBV12-3 or TRBV12-4 with TRBJ1-1; D not resolved. The germline V and J ends were trimmed by 6 bases and 1 base, with 12 bases remaining between them. The CDR3 totals 14 residues. In nucleotides, the CDR3 is TGTGCCAGCAGCATCCGATCACGGAACACTGAAGCTTTCTTT. As protein: CASSIRSRNTEAFF.

In its sample, this clonotype was seen many times. This sequence joins TRBV28 and TRBJ2-3; D is undetermined. V lost 4 bases to trimming and J lost 3 bases, with 5 bases between them. Germline V gene data show CDR1 as MDHEN and CDR2 as SYDVKM. The CDR3 has 12 amino acids. CDR3 amino acids: CASSSPTDTQYF. The CDR3 DNA reads TGTGCCAGCAGTTCTCCTACAGATACGCAGTATTTT.

The table lists this clonotype with many counts. V usage is TRBV7-8 and J usage is TRBJ2-2; D is perhaps TRBD1 (6 bases). The V end was cut by 5 bases, the J end by 0 bases, with 13 bases between. This CDR3 region has 16 residues. The germline V gene encodes CDR1 SGHVS and CDR2 FQNEAQ. CDR3 protein: CASSTRTDANTGELFF. The CDR3 nucleotides are TGTGCCAGCAGCACGAGGACAGACGCGAACACCGGGGAGCTGTTTTTT.

This clonotype appeared a few times. The J gene is TRBJ2-2, the V gene TRBV7-2; 7 nucleotides align to TRBD1. Trimming at V came to 3 bases and at J to 6 bases, leaving 7 bases not matched to a gene. The CDR3 sequence is 15 residues long. Germline V gives CDR1 SGHTA, CDR2 FQGNSA. CDR3 nucleotide sequence: TGTGCCAGCAGCTTGAACAGGGGTAGTTCCGGGGAGCTGTTTTTT. Protein: CASSLNRGSSGELFF.

This clonotype was picked up many times. CDR3 sequence reads: CSATGRLWNNEQFF. CDR3 nucleotides: TGCAGTGCTACCGGGAGACTCTGGAACAATGAGCAGTTCTTC. V is TRBV20-1 and J is TRBJ2-1, with D possibly matching TRBD2 (6 bases). Trimming left V 4 bases short and J 5 bases short, with 15 bases between. The CDR3 extends over 14 amino acids. Per the germline V gene, CDR1 is DFQATT and CDR2 is SNEGSKA (reference sequence).